This record covers a single T cell receptor beta chain. Its matching antigen is unknown. The data were obtained in a study of cytomegalovirus exposure and HLA in healthy donors. Notes on the study in general: CMV antigen specificity of three CMV-associated chains was confirmed in vitro. Serostatus for CMV was the only available immune exposure information.

Primers: 60 Vbeta forward and 13 Jbeta reverse. TCRdb's copy holds only in-frame clones and misses some; the assay was immunoSEQ multiplex PCR. Among some 150,000 clones, 55% to 85% were seen once, and the ten largest hold approximately 2%. Per the germline V gene, CDR1 is SGDLS and CDR2 is YYNGEE. The CDR3 loop spans 16 amino acids. With V trimmed by 1 base and J by 1 base, 5 bases remained unmatched. Sequencing input: PBMCs. The V call is TRBV9, the J call TRBJ2-1, with 7 bases aligning to TRBD2. The source is a man between 40 and 49 years old in good health and CMV-seronegative. CDR3 in amino acids: CASSVRGGSSYNEQFF. The CDR3 nucleotides read TGTGCCAGCAGCGTAAGGGGCGGGAGTTCCTACAATGAGCAGTTCTTC. The full variable domain, with the rest looked up from reference TRBV9 and TRBJ2-1, is DSGVTQTPKHLITATGQRVTLRCSPRSGDLSVYWYQQSLDQGLQFLIQYYNGEERAKGNILERFSAQQFPDLHSELNLSSLELGDSALYFCASSVRGGSSYNEQFFGPGTRLTVL.